These 24 T cell receptor beta chains were sequenced from one sample in a study of blood T cells in healthy people across ages. The authors ran a second PCR of about 6 to 11 cycles using a sample-barcoded 5' primer and a J-beta primer mix. MiXCR, applied by TCRdb to the 5' RACE reads, yields one record per CDR3 protein. The sample carries about 1.4 million distinct CDR3 sequences, roughly 64% recorded once. The sample consisted of blood. These receptor sequences come from a man aged 18 to 30 in good health.

The V call is TRBV4-2, the J call TRBJ2-7, with D possibly matching TRBD1 (6 bases). The germline V gene has CDR1 LGHNA and CDR2 YNFKEQ. This CDR3 is built from 16 residues. V was trimmed by 2 bases and J by 2 bases, leaving 16 bases between them. CDR3 region: CASSQSVGDTTYEQYF. The CDR3 region has the DNA TGTGCCAGCAGCCAATCAGTGGGGGACACTACCTACGAGCAGTACTTC.

The gene calls are TRBV6-5 and TRBJ2-1; D assignment may be TRBD1 or TRBD2 (6 bases each). V lost 4 bases and J lost 7, with 17 bases in between. The CDR3 spans 15 residues. The germline gives CDR1 MNHEY, CDR2 SVGAGI. As DNA, the CDR3 is TGTGCCAGCAGTTCCATCGGAGGGGGGCTTAATGAGCAGTTCTTC. Translated, it gives CASSSIGGGLNEQFF.

The J gene is TRBJ2-7, the V gene TRBV30; D gene unclear. Germline loops: CDR1 GTSNPN, CDR2 SVGIG (reference sequence). The V end was cut by 1 base, the J end by 5 bases, with 6 bases between. This CDR3 contains 11 residues. This chain's CDR3 is CAWSEINEQYF. Written as DNA, the CDR3 is TGTGCCTGGAGTGAGATCAACGAGCAGTACTTC.

The chain combines TRBV11-2 with TRBJ2-4; tentative D call: TRBD2 (5 bases). V lost 1 base and J 1 base, leaving 11 bases between the germline ends. Germline values: CDR1 SGHAT, CDR2 FQNNGV. The CDR3 consists of 16 residues. The CDR3 bases are TGTGCCAGCAGCTTAGCGAGGGTGGGGGCCAAAAACATTCAGTACTTC. Protein sequence: CASSLARVGAKNIQYF.

This clonotype came up once. The V gene is TRBV5-6, the J gene TRBJ2-1; D is unclear. The CDR3 is 12 residues long. Between the trimmed V and J ends, which lost 7 bases and 8 bases, there was a span of 13 bases. Per germline, CDR1 SGHDT and CDR2 YYEEEE. CDR3 region: CASRSLLDEQFF. CDR3 DNA: TGTGCCAGCCGAAGCCTTTTAGATGAGCAGTTCTTC.

This rearrangement joins TRBV29-1 to TRBJ1-2, with D perhaps TRBD1 (5 bases). This CDR3 spans 12 amino acids. Trimming shortened V by 7 bases and J by 4 bases, and 13 bases separated the two germline ends. Germline V gene lookup returns CDR1 SQVTM and CDR2 ANQGSEA. The CDR3 sequence is CSASGGFYGYTF. CDR3 DNA sequence: TGCAGCGCCTCTGGGGGATTCTATGGCTACACCTTC.

The chain couples TRBV28 to TRBJ2-3; D may be TRBD1 or TRBD2 (5 bases each). The CDR3 is made up of 17 amino acids. V was shortened by 6 bases and J by 2 bases, with 21 bases between the two germline ends. The germline CDR1 and CDR2 sequences are MDHEN and SYDVKM. The CDR3 region has the DNA TGTGCCAGCAGCCCCCAGGGCTTCGGGGTTCACACAGATACGCAGTATTTT. Its protein is CASSPQGFGVHTDTQYF. Based on the CDR3 plus reference TRBV28 and TRBJ2-3, the full variable domain is DVKVTQSSRYLVKRTGEKVFLECVQDMDHENMFWYRQDPGLGLRLIYFSYDVKMKEKGDIPEGYSVSREKKERFSLILESASTNQTSMYLCASSPQGFGVHTDTQYFGPGTRLTVL.

As DNA, the CDR3 is TGTGCCAGCCAGGGTCACTCTCGGGCTGAAAAACTGTTTTTT. This sequence encodes CASQGHSRAEKLFF. The chain employs TRBV7-9 and TRBJ1-4; tentative D call: TRBD1 (5 bases). Germline-derived CDR1 and CDR2 are SEHNR and FQNEAQ (reference sequence). V gave up 8 bases and J gave up 7 bases, with 17 bases separating them. The CDR3 loop spans 14 amino acids.

This clonotype was observed a few times. CDR3 DNA sequence: TGTGCCAGCAAGGGGCGGACAGGGAACCACGAGCAGTACTTC. This sequence encodes CASKGRTGNHEQYF. The chain combines TRBV6-5 with TRBJ2-7, with TRBD1 matching 8 bases. CDR3 length equals 14 residues. The germline V gene encodes CDR1 MNHEY and CDR2 SVGAGI. With V trimmed by 7 bases and J by 5 bases, 10 bases remained unmatched.

The rearrangement links TRBV7-2 to TRBJ2-1; no reliable D call. The CDR3 length is 15 residues. Trimming pared 5 bases from V and 6 bases from J, leaving 17 bases between. Germline V CDR1 and CDR2: SGHTA, FQGNSA. The CDR3 sequence is CASSPAEVIGNEQFF. CDR3 DNA sequence: TGTGCCAGCAGCCCCGCCGAGGTGATAGGCAATGAGCAGTTCTTC.

The rearrangement links TRBV7-9 to TRBJ2-1, with 7 nucleotides matching TRBD1. CDR1 is SEHNR, CDR2 FQNEAQ, per germline (reference sequence). J gave up 2 bases and V 2 bases, and 3 bases lay outside the gene matches. The CDR3 is 15 residues long. CDR3 sequence (DNA): TGTGCCAGCAGCTTACAGGACAGGACCTACAATGAGCAGTTCTTC. It encodes CASSLQDRTYNEQFF.

This clonotype occurred a few times. This chain connects TRBV7-2 to TRBJ2-5; TRBD2 might be the D (6 bases). The CDR3 is 17 residues long. Trimming left V 1 base short and J 2 bases short, with 17 bases between. Per germline, CDR1 SGHTA and CDR2 FQGNSA. The CDR3: CASSLVSGPTGQETQYF. The CDR3 DNA is TGTGCCAGCAGCTTAGTTAGCGGACCAACGGGGCAAGAGACCCAGTACTTC.

This clonotype was found a few times. The chain couples TRBV7-6 to TRBJ2-5; D is perhaps TRBD2 (7 bases). The V end was cut by 5 bases, the J end by 5 bases, with 21 bases between. CDR3 length: 16 residues. Germline V CDR1 and CDR2: SGHVS, FNYEAQ. This CDR3 is CASSHHIATGGETQYF. CDR3 nucleotide sequence: TGTGCCAGCAGCCACCATATCGCCACGGGGGGCGAGACCCAGTACTTC.

The rearrangement joins TRBV7-2 to TRBJ1-1, with D perhaps matching TRBD1 (5 bases). This CDR3 region has 15 residues. Trimming stripped 4 bases from V and 1 base from J, with 13 bases between. Germline CDR1 and CDR2: SGHTA and FQGNSA. The CDR3 protein is CASSSKSRANTEAFF. The CDR3 DNA sequence: TGTGCCAGCAGCTCCAAAAGCAGGGCGAACACTGAAGCTTTCTTT.

V is TRBV6-2 or TRBV6-3 and J is TRBJ1-6; D gene uncertain. The V gene lost 8 bases and the J gene lost 10 bases, with 21 bases spanning the gap. This CDR3 has 15 residues. Looked up from germline, CDR1 is MNHEY and CDR2 is SVGEGT. DNA of the CDR3: TGTGCCAGCGGTCGTGAGGGAGTCTTAGGGTCACCCCTCCACTTT. Protein sequence: CASGREGVLGSPLHF.

The chain couples TRBV12-3 or TRBV12-4 to TRBJ2-7; maybe TRBD1 (6 bases). The J call may be wrong; the DNA end is better matched by TRBJ2-5. This CDR3 has 14 amino acids. The CDR3 DNA reads as TGTGCCAGCAGTCCAAGCCAAACAGGGGAGACCCAGTACTTC. The encoded protein is CASSPSQTGETQYF.

The rearrangement links TRBV7-2 to TRBJ2-1; 8 bases fit TRBD2. This CDR3 has 15 residues. V shed 6 bases, J shed 3 bases, and the junction held 7 bases outside the gene matches. Germline CDR1 SGHTA, CDR2 FQGNSA. The CDR3 spells CASRYTSGIYNEQFF. DNA for the CDR3: TGTGCCAGCAGGTACACTAGCGGAATCTACAATGAGCAGTTCTTC. The full variable domain, in which reference TRBV7-2 and TRBJ2-1 provide the parts outside the CDR3, is GAGVSQSPSNKVTEKGKDVELRCDPISGHTALYWYRQSLGQGLEFLIYFQGNSAPDKSGLPSDRFSAERTGGSVSTLTIQRTQQEDSAVYLCASRYTSGIYNEQFFGPGTRLTVL.

This clonotype was counted between two and nine times. It may be a read error: a sequence one base away is much more abundant. The chain couples TRBV6-2 or TRBV6-3 to TRBJ2-1; possibly TRBD2 for D (5 bases). There are 14 residues in the CDR3. V was shortened by 5 bases and J by 10 bases, with 18 bases between the two germline ends. CDR1 MNHEY and CDR2 SVGEGT come from the germline V gene. The CDR3 sequence is CASSGIRGGKEQFF. CDR3 in DNA: TGTGCCAGCAGTGGGATTCGGGGTGGCAAAGAGCAGTTCTTC.

The chain combines TRBV3-1 with TRBJ2-7; no clear D gene. V shed 4 bases and J shed 4 bases, with 11 bases lying between them. Looked up from germline, CDR1 is LGHDT and CDR2 is YNNKEL (reference sequence). The CDR3 sequence is 13 residues long. This CDR3 reads CASSPSLGYEQYF. The CDR3 region has the DNA TGTGCCAGCAGCCCCAGCCTCGGTTACGAGCAGTACTTC.

The DNA of the CDR3 is TGCAGCGTTGATGGAGACAGCTCCTACGAGCAGTACTTC. Translated, it gives CSVDGDSSYEQYF. The chain carries TRBV29-1 and TRBJ2-7; D possibly corresponds to TRBD1 (5 bases). CDR3 length equals 13 residues. Trimming cost V 3 bases and J 0 bases, with 9 bases left between them. CDR1 is SQVTM, CDR2 ANQGSEA, per germline.

The V gene is TRBV12-3 or TRBV12-4, the J gene TRBJ2-4, with D possibly being TRBD1 (6 bases). The J call may be incorrect, as the DNA end agrees better with TRBJ2-5. The CDR3 covers 15 residues. CDR3 DNA: TGTGCCAGCAGTCAGGGGTCGGGTGCTAGAGAGACCCAGTACTTC. It codes for CASSQGSGARETQYF.

This clonotype was detected only a few times. The chain uses TRBV7-2 and TRBJ2-7; 8 nucleotides line up with TRBD1. The germline gives CDR1 SGHTA, CDR2 FQGNSA. The junction had 6 bases not matched to a gene; V was cut back by 5 bases and J by 3 bases. This CDR3 is built from 14 residues. The CDR3 protein is CASSQLGQVYEQYF. The DNA for the CDR3 is TGTGCCAGCAGCCAGCTGGGACAGGTCTACGAGCAGTACTTC.

V and J are TRBV20-1 and TRBJ2-7; D gene ambiguous. V lost 6 bases and J 5 bases, leaving 20 bases between the germline ends. Germline CDR1 is DFQATT and CDR2 is SNEGSKA (reference sequence). This CDR3 region has 14 residues. The CDR3 bases are TGCAGTGCCCATTCGGTGGCTCGCCCTGACGAGCAGTACTTC. This sequence encodes CSAHSVARPDEQYF.

The CDR3 is CASTIRTDRSSPLHF. CDR3 DNA sequence: TGTGCCAGCACCATCCGGACAGATCGTAGTTCACCCCTCCACTTT. The chain links TRBV11-2 to TRBJ1-6; TRBD1 might be the D (6 bases). Germline lookup yields CDR1 SGHAT and CDR2 FQNNGV. This CDR3 has 15 residues. V was shortened by 7 bases and J by 9 bases, with 19 bases between the two germline ends.